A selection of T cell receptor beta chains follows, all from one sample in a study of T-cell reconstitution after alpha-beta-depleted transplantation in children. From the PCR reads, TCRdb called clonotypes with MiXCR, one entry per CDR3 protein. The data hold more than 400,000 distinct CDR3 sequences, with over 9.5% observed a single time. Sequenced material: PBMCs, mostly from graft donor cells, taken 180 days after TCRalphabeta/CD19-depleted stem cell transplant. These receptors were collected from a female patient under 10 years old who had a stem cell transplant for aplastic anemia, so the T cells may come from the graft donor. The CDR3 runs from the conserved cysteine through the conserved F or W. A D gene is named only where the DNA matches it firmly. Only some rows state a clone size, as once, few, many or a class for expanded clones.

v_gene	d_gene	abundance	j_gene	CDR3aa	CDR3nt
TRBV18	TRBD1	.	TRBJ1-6	CASSLRDSNSPLHF	TGTGCCAGCTCACTCCGGGACAGTAATTCACCCCTCCACTTT
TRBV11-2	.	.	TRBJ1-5	CASSPIGPVNQPQHF	TGTGCCAGCAGCCCTATAGGACCGGTTAATCAGCCCCAGCATTTT
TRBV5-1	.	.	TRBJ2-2	CAAGTANTGELFF	TGCGCCGCGGGAACAGCGAACACCGGGGAGCTGTTTTTT
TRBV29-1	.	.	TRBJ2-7	CSVGTYYEQYF	TGCAGCGTTGGCACCTACTACGAGCAGTACTTC
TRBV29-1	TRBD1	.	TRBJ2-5	CSVVTGDGETQYF	TGCAGCGTTGTTACAGGGGACGGGGAGACCCAGTACTTC
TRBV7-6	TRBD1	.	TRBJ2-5	CASSLARDRGPETQYF	TGTGCCAGCAGCTTAGCGCGCGACAGGGGTCCGGAGACCCAGTACTTC
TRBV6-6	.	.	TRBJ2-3	CASSYGGPLGQYF	TGTGCCAGCAGTTACGGGGGACCATTGGGGCAGTATTTT
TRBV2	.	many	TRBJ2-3	CASNHNEVRSTDTQYF	TGTGCCAGCAACCACAATGAGGTCCGCTCCACAGATACGCAGTATTTT
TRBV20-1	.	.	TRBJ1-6	CSARDEGGRVNSPLHF	TGCAGTGCTAGAGATGAGGGCGGCAGGGTTAATTCACCCCTCCACTTT
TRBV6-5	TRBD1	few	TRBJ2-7	CASSYGAGGREQYF	TGTGCCAGCAGTTACGGGGCAGGGGGCCGCGAGCAGTACTTC
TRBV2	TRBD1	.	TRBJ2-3	CASNGRDRGPDTQYF	TGTGCCAGCAACGGCCGGGACAGGGGACCAGATACGCAGTATTTT
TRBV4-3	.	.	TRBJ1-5	CASSQDTGESNQPQHF	TGCGCCAGCAGCCAAGATACGGGGGAGAGCAATCAGCCCCAGCATTTT
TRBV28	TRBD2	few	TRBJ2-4	CASGYLAGGGRAKNIQYF	TGTGCCAGCGGGTATTTAGCGGGAGGAGGGCGAGCCAAAAACATTCAGTACTTC
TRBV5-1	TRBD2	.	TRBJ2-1	CASSLLSSGRFEQFF	TGCGCCAGCAGCTTGTTGTCTAGCGGGAGGTTTGAGCAGTTCTTC
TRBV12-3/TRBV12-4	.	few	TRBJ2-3	CASSSTQGGPDTQYF	TGTGCCAGCAGTTCGACCCAGGGGGGGCCAGATACGCAGTATTTT
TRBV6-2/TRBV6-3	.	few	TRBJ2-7	CASSFYRSSYEQYF	TGTGCCAGCAGTTTCTACAGGAGCTCCTACGAGCAGTACTTC
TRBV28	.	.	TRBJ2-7	CASSPKRGGVSYEQYF	TGTGCCAGCAGTCCAAAAAGGGGGGGGGTCTCCTACGAGCAGTACTTC
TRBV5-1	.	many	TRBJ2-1	CASSLNNEQFF	TGCGCCAGCAGCTTGAACAATGAGCAGTTCTTC
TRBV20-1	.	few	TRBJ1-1	CSAERGRVTEAFF	TGCAGTGCCGAGAGGGGCAGGGTAACTGAAGCTTTCTTT
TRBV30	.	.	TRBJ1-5	CAWSWEGDQPQHF	TGTGCCTGGAGTTGGGAAGGGGATCAGCCCCAGCATTTT
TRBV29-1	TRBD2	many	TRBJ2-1	CSVEWTGGPAQFF	TGCAGCGTTGAATGGACGGGAGGGCCAGCTCAGTTCTTC
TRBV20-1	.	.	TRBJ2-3	CSAKDWLLADTQYF	TGCAGTGCTAAGGACTGGCTGTTGGCAGATACGCAGTATTTT
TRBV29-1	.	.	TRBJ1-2	CSVEAPTRADYGYTF	TGCAGCGTTGAAGCCCCGACCCGTGCGGACTATGGCTACACCTTC
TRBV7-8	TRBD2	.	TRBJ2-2	CASSHSGGRVTGELFF	TGTGCCAGCAGTCATTCCGGCGGGAGGGTCACCGGGGAGCTGTTTTTT
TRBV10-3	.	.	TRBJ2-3	CAISESNLDGDTQYF	TGTGCCATCAGTGAGTCAAACTTGGATGGGGATACGCAGTATTTT
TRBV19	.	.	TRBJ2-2	CASSIVGKSDTGELFF	TGTGCCAGTAGTATAGTCGGGAAATCGGACACCGGGGAGCTGTTTTTT
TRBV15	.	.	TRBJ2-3	CATSRVSGLDTQYF	TGTGCCACCAGCAGGGTGTCGGGGCTTGATACGCAGTATTTT
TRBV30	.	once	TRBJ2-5	CAWSVYPAKEETQYF	TGTGCCTGGAGTGTATACCCCGCCAAAGAAGAGACCCAGTACTTC
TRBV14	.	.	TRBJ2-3	CASTRTGEGTDTQYF	TGTGCCAGCACCCGGACCGGGGAGGGCACAGATACGCAGTATTTT
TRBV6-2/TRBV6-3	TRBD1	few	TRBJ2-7	CASSYSATGVYEQYF	TGTGCCAGCAGTTACTCCGCGACAGGGGTCTACGAGCAGTACTTC
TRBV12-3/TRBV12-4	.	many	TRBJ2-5	CASSLGGLQETQYF	TGTGCCAGCAGTTTGGGGGGGCTGCAAGAGACCCAGTACTTC
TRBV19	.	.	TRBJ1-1	CATPVQNTEAFF	TGTGCCACCCCGGTCCAGAACACTGAAGCTTTCTTT
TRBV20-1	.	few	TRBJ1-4	CSGAGRNEKLFF	TGCAGTGGGGCAGGAAGAAATGAAAAACTGTTTTTT
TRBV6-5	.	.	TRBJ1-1	CASSYSIFQRVTNTEAFF	TGTGCCAGCAGTTACTCGATTTTTCAGAGGGTTACGAACACTGAAGCTTTCTTT
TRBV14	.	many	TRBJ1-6	CASSQRGGSPLHF	TGTGCCAGCAGCCAAAGGGGGGGATCACCCCTCCACTTT
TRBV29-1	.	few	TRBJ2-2	CSVVRWDTLGTGELFF	TGCAGCGTTGTCAGATGGGACACCCTAGGCACCGGGGAGCTGTTTTTT
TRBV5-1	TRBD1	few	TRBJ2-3	CASSADRGSTDTQYF	TGCGCCAGCAGCGCTGACAGGGGAAGCACAGATACGCAGTATTTT
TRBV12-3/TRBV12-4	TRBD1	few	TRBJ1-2	CASSLGTAPRETF	TGTGCCAGCAGCCTAGGGACAGCGCCCCGGGAAACCTTC
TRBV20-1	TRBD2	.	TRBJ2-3	CSARNPSPSLAGTRSLTDTQYF	TGCAGTGCGAGAAATCCTAGCCCCTCACTAGCGGGGACCCGCAGCCTCACAGATACGCAGTATTTT
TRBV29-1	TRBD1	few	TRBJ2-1	CSVDPDRGSYNEQFF	TGCAGCGTTGATCCCGACAGGGGCTCCTACAATGAGCAGTTCTTC
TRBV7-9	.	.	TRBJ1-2	CASSPEADGYTF	TGTGCCAGCAGCCCCGAGGCGGATGGCTACACCTTC
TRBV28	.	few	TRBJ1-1	CASSLRQGSNTEAFF	TGTGCCAGCAGCCTCCGCCAGGGGTCGAACACTGAAGCTTTCTTT
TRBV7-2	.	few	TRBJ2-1	CASSTAERGVGYNEQFF	TGTGCCAGCAGCACAGCAGAGCGCGGGGTAGGGTACAATGAGCAGTTCTTC
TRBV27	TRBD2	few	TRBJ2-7	CASSSTTSGRAYEQYF	TGTGCCAGCAGTTCCACGACTAGCGGGAGGGCGTACGAGCAGTACTTC
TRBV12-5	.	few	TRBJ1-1	CASGSRTGHTEAFF	TGTGCTAGTGGTTCCCGAACAGGGCACACTGAAGCTTTCTTT
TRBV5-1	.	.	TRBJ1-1	CASSPESWTEAFF	TGCGCCAGCAGTCCTGAGAGCTGGACTGAAGCTTTCTTT
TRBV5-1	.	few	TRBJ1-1	CASSTGSVMNTEAFF	TGCGCCAGCAGCACTGGTTCCGTAATGAACACTGAAGCTTTCTTT
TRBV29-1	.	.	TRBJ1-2	CSVRLFELVGANYGYTF	TGCAGCGTGAGGTTGTTTGAGCTAGTGGGGGCTAACTATGGCTACACCTTC
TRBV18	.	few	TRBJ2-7	CASSPSLYEQYF	TGTGCCAGCTCACCGAGTCTGTACGAGCAGTACTTC
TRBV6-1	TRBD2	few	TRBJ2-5	CASSKRGGLQETQYF	TGTGCCAGCAGTAAGCGGGGGGGACTCCAAGAGACCCAGTACTTC